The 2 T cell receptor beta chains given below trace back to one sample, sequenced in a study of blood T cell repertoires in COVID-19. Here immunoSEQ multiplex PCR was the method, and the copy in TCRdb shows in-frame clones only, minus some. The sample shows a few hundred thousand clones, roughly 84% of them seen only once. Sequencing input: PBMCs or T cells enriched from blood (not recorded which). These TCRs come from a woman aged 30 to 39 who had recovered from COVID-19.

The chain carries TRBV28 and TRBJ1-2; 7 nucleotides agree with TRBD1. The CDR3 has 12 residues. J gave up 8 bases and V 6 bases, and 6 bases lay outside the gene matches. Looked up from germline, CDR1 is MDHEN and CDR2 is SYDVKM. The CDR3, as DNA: TGTGCCAGCAGCTTGACAGGGAACGGCTACACCTTC. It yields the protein CASSLTGNGYTF.

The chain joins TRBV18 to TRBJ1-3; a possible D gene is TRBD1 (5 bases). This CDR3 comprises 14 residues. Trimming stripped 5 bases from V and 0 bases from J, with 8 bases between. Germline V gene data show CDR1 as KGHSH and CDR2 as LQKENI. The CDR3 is CASSSGHSGNTIYF. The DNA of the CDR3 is TGTGCCAGCTCATCAGGGCACTCTGGAAACACCATATATTTT.